This is a list of T cell receptor beta chains from one sample in a study of tumor-infiltrating lymphocytes in primary liver carcinoma. TCRdb fed the multiplex PCR reads into MiXCR, producing one record per CDR3 protein. The data hold fewer than 400,000 distinct CDR3 sequences, with about three fifths observed a single time. The sample consisted of peripheral blood. Source of these receptors: a woman aged 25 to 45 with primary liver carcinoma and hepatitis B virus infection. Both conserved end residues are trimmed from each CDR3.

j_gene: TRBJ1-6; v_gene: TRBV6-2/TRBV6-3; len: 11; CDR3aa: VSSSQGNSPLH
j_gene: TRBJ1-5; v_gene: TRBV11-2; len: 13; CDR3aa: ASSFSGTKYQPQH
j_gene: TRBJ1-4; v_gene: TRBV7-9; len: 10; CDR3aa: SSSLTGILLF
j_gene: TRBJ1-5; v_gene: TRBV14; len: 14; CDR3aa: ASSQVVGQGNQPQH
j_gene: TRBJ2-5; v_gene: TRBV6-5; len: 12; CDR3aa: ASSYGTGRETQY
j_gene: TRBJ1-1; v_gene: TRBV6-6; len: 13; CDR3aa: ASSTPGRGVTEAF
j_gene: TRBJ1-3; v_gene: TRBV6-6; len: 12; CDR3aa: ASRRQSDGNTIY
j_gene: TRBJ2-3; v_gene: TRBV10-2; len: 15; CDR3aa: ASSELSTTSGRDTQY
j_gene: TRBJ2-1; v_gene: TRBV11-2; len: 14; CDR3aa: ASSSSNINPDNEQF
j_gene: TRBJ2-2; v_gene: TRBV12-3/TRBV12-4; len: 16; CDR3aa: ASSPTPGDRVNTGELF
j_gene: TRBJ2-7; v_gene: TRBV28; len: 13; CDR3aa: ASSLGTSGMYEQY
j_gene: TRBJ1-3; v_gene: TRBV6-5; len: 9; CDR3aa: AGSSRGGIY
j_gene: TRBJ1-1; v_gene: TRBV4-3; len: 11; CDR3aa: ASSQGTITEAF
j_gene: TRBJ1-2; v_gene: TRBV11-2; len: 10; CDR3aa: ASSPIGYGYT
j_gene: TRBJ2-5; v_gene: TRBV28; len: 9; CDR3aa: ASNGVETQY
j_gene: TRBJ2-7; v_gene: TRBV2; len: 13; CDR3aa: ASSSPGTRSYEQY